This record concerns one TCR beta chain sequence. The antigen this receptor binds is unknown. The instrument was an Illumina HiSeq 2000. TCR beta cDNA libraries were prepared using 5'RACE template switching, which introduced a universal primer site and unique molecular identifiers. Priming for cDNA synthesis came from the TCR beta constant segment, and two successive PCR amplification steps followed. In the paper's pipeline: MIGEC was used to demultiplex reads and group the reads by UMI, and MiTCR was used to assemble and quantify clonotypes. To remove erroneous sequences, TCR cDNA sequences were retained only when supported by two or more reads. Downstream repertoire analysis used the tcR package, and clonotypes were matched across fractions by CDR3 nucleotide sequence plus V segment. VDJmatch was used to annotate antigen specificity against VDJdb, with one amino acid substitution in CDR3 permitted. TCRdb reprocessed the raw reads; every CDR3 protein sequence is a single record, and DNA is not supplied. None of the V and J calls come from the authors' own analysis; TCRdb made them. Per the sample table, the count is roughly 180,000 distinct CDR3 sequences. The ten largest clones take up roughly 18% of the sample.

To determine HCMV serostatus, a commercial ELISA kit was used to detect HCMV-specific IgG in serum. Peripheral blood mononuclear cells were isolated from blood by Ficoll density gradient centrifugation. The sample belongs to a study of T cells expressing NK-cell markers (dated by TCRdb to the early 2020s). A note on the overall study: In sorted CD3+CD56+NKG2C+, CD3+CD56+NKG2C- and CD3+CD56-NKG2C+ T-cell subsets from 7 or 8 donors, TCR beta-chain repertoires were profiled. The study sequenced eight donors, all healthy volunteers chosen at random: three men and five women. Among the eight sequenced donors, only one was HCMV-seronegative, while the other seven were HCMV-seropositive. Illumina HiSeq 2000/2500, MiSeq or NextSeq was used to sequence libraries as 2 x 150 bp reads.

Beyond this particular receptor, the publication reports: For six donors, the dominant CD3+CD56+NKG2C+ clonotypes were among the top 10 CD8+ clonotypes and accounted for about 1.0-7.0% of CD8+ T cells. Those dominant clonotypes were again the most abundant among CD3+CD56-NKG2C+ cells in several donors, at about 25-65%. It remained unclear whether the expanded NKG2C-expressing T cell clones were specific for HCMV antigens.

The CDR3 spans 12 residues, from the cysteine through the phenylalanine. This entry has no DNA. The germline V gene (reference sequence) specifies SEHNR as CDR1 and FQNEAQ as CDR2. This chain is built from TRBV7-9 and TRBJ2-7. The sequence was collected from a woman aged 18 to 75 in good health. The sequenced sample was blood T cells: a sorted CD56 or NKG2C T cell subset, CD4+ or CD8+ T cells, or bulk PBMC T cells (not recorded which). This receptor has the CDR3 CASAGSSYEQYF. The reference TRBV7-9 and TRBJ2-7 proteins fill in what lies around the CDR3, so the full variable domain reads DTGVSQNPRHKITKRGQNVTFRCDPISEHNRLYWYRQTLGQGPEFLTYFQNEAQLEKSRLLSDRFSAERPKGSFSTLEIQRTEQGDSAMYLCASAGSSYEQYFGPGTRLTVT.